The entry below describes one TCR beta chain. This clonotype came up many times. Its cognate antigen has yet to be identified. No much larger clonotype is one base removed from it; base qualities were not supplied. These data are taken from a study of early T cells in non-severe SARS-CoV-2 infection (dated by TCRdb to 2020 to 2023). About the investigation overall: TCR sequencing used bulk RNA from unsorted whole blood, so alpha and beta chains could not be paired.

The study was a case-control design nested within a healthcare worker cohort in London, UK, with weekly nasopharyngeal swab PCR tests and blood sampling. Healthcare workers were recruited between 23 and 31 March 2020, during the week of the UK lockdown, and were followed weekly for up to roughly 15 weeks. Receptor libraries were prepared by 5' RACE. TCRdb names NextSeq 500 as the instrument used. The TCR library protocol attached unique molecular identifiers to individual cDNA molecules to correct for sequencing error and PCR bias. Both TCR alpha and beta chains were sequenced, and tight co-correlation was observed between alpha and beta sequence abundances in each sample. In the original analysis: Decombinator V4 was used to annotate the V gene, J gene and CDR3 of the TCR sequences. TCRs were defined as expanded if a significant change between any two time points was detected under a Poisson model with p below 0.0001. Abundances of TCRs were expressed as counts per million after normalisation to the total number of TCRs sequenced in each sample. MAIT TCRs were defined by TRAV1-2 paired with TRAJ12, TRAJ20 or TRAJ33, and iNKT TCRs by TRAV10 paired with TRAJ18. VDJdb, accessed 1 November 2021, was searched for CMV, EBV and SARS-CoV-2 annotated TCRs, with TCRs annotated for multiple antigens excluded. The raw public reads went through TCRdb reprocessing: fastp at Q25, MiXCR clone calling, in-frame beta chains kept. Rows are combined by CDR3 protein, so each entry shows the most common genes and DNA. None of the V and J calls come from the authors' own analysis; TCRdb made them. For this sample there are about 57,000 distinct CDR3 sequences; 10% to 15% appear just once. In total, the top ten clones hold 4% to 5% of the sample.

The CDR3 has 13 amino acids, counting the end cysteine and phenylalanine. Only the CDR3 region is kept as DNA, spanning 39 bases read in frame from base 1. The trim is 5 bases for V and 5 bases for J, with a gap of 16 bases between the germline ends. CDR1 is given as SQVTM and CDR2 as ANQGSEA, both from the germline V gene. The paper's findings and limits, for the study overall: Matching against VDJdb was skewed toward anti-spike CD8 responses, likely underestimated virus-specific expansions, and missed private and CD4 specificities.

The material sequenced was whole blood. This chain is built from TRBV29-1 and TRBJ2-7; possibly the D gene is TRBD2, per 6 matching bases. This TCR was recovered from an adult who was a healthcare worker with PCR-confirmed SARS-CoV-2 infection or an uninfected control (not recorded which). The DNA sequence reads TGCAGCGTTTCCAGGGAGGTTTTGGACGAGCAGTACTTC. This gives the protein CSVSREVLDEQYF.